The subject of this entry is one T cell receptor (beta chain). This specimen comes from a study of blood T cell repertoires in COVID-19. In the study overall: Some COVID-19 samples were acute and others convalescent; all came from the United States, Italy and Spain. From T cells, B-cell-depleted T cells, or PBMCs came the material, which was cDNA or gDNA.

As handled by the study authors: Reference gene primer amplification gave estimated nucleated cell counts. TCRdb keeps only in-frame clones here, not all; method: immunoSEQ multiplex PCR. V and J calls plus clone size are reproduced from that table; the DNA served to infer D and trimming. The repertoire has about 300,000 clones, approximately 88% of them found once; the top ten carry 6.9%. The CDR3 has 14 residues. Germline assignment: CDR1 GTSNPN and CDR2 SVGIG (reference sequence). Between the trimmed V and J ends, which lost 4 bases and 3 bases, there was a span of 15 bases. The chain recombines TRBV30 with TRBJ1-1; no definite D call. The receptor was isolated from a woman in her 30s who had recovered from COVID-19. What was sequenced was peripheral blood. CDR3 sequence reads: CAWKRGFEDTEAFF. For the CDR3, the DNA is TGTGCCTGGAAGCGGGGTTTCGAGGACACTGAAGCTTTCTTT.